The 30 T cell receptor beta chains given below trace back to one sample, sequenced in a study of T cell repertoires in cytomegalovirus infection. TCRdb reprocessed the reads via MiXCR and lists one record per CDR3 protein. The sample has 900,000 to 950,000 distinct CDR3 sequences; around 30% are singletons. These receptors' targets are unknown. Source: cultured CD8+ T cells from PBMCs, taken from culture after CMV antigen stimulation. The receptor source for this set is a human donor in good health (CMV status not recorded). Some clones in this sample may be carry-over from other donors' samples.

This clonotype occurred a few times. The chain has TRBV10-3 and TRBJ1-5; 7 bases are a match to TRBD1. The CDR3 runs to 14 residues. Germline V gene data show CDR1 as ENHRY and CDR2 as SYGVKD. Trimming cost V 3 bases and J 8 bases; bases outside gene matches: 7. CDR3 region: CAISDGDRAEPQHF. The DNA of the CDR3 is TGTGCCATCAGTGATGGCGACAGGGCCGAGCCCCAGCATTTT.

The rearrangement links TRBV10-3 to TRBJ2-1; 11 bases match TRBD1. The CDR3 is 15 amino acids. Germline trimming cut 6 bases from V and 6 bases from J; bases unmatched to any gene: 7. The germline CDR1 and CDR2 sequences are ENHRY and SYGVKD. The CDR3 nucleotides read TGTGCCATCAGGTCCGGGACAGGGGGTGTCAATGAGCAGTTCTTC. It encodes CAIRSGTGGVNEQFF.

Written as DNA, the CDR3 is TGTGCCAGCAGTTTCGTCGCCCCACCCTTGGGCCATCGAGAGACCCAGTACTTC. Amino acid sequence: CASSFVAPPLGHRETQYF. This chain connects TRBV12-3 or TRBV12-4 to TRBJ2-5; D remains ambiguous. V shed 3 bases and J shed 4 bases, with 24 bases lying between them. This CDR3 is 18 amino acids long.

A few counts support this clonotype. The chain couples TRBV7-9 to TRBJ2-1; D is perhaps TRBD1 or TRBD2 (6 bases each). The V gene lost 0 bases and the J gene lost 10 bases, with 13 bases spanning the gap. CDR3 length: 14 residues. CDR1 SEHNR and CDR2 FQNEAQ come from the germline V gene (reference sequence). CDR3 nucleotide sequence: TGTGCCAGCAGCTTAGCGCCGGGGGCGGGGGAGCAGTTCTTC. This codes for CASSLAPGAGEQFF.

The chain's CDR3 is CASSYSTRANYGYTF. The CDR3 coding sequence is TGTGCCAGCAGTTACTCTACAAGAGCTAACTATGGCTACACCTTC. V is TRBV6-5 and J is TRBJ1-2; D unresolved. Germline CDR1 and CDR2: MNHEY and SVGAGI. Trimming shortened V by 0 bases and J by 0 bases, and 8 bases separated the two germline ends. The CDR3 extends over 15 amino acids.

The chain employs TRBV29-1 and TRBJ1-2, with TRBD1 matching 9 bases. Germline CDR1 reads SQVTM; CDR2 reads ANQGSEA. The CDR3 consists of 14 residues. V shed 5 bases and J 5 bases; nucleotides not matched to a gene: 9. Here the CDR3 DNA reads TGCAGCGTTTCTGCAGACAGGGGGAAGTATGGCTACACCTTC. Translating gives CSVSADRGKYGYTF.

Only a few counts were recorded for this clonotype. The chain links TRBV12-3 or TRBV12-4 to TRBJ1-2; D is ambiguous. The CDR3 runs to 13 residues. The V end was cut by 4 bases, the J end by 7 bases, with 13 bases between. The CDR3 bases are TGTGCCAGCAGTTCCGGGCCCATGGGTGGCTACACCTTC. Protein sequence: CASSSGPMGGYTF.

The chain employs TRBV6-5 and TRBJ2-7; tentatively, D is TRBD1 (6 bases). The CDR3 runs to 14 residues. Germline assignment: CDR1 MNHEY and CDR2 SVGAGI. The V and J ends lost 5 bases and 2 bases respectively, with 13 bases between them. The CDR3 is CASSENAGAYEQYV. The CDR3 DNA is TGTGCCAGCAGTGAAAATGCAGGGGCCTACGAGCAGTACGTC.

The chain couples TRBV28 to TRBJ2-1, with D possibly being TRBD1 or TRBD2 (6 bases each). In germline, CDR1 is MDHEN, CDR2 SYDVKM. There are 15 residues in the CDR3. V lost 6 bases and J lost 5, with 17 bases in between. The DNA of the CDR3 is TGTGCCAGCAGCTCGTCGGGGGCGGGCCACAATGAGCAGTTCTTC. Protein: CASSSSGAGHNEQFF. Filled out from reference TRBV28 and TRBJ2-1, the complete variable domain reads DVKVTQSSRYLVKRTGEKVFLECVQDMDHENMFWYRQDPGLGLRLIYFSYDVKMKEKGDIPEGYSVSREKKERFSLILESASTNQTSMYLCASSSSGAGHNEQFFGPGTRLTVL.

The chain carries TRBV5-6 and TRBJ2-4, with a possible D match to TRBD1 (6 bases). The germline CDR1 and CDR2 sequences are SGHDT and YYEEEE. CDR3 length equals 17 residues. V was cut by 2 bases and J by 2 bases, with 17 bases left in between. The CDR3 is CASSFPTGKFSKNIQYF. CDR3 DNA sequence: TGTGCCAGCAGCTTTCCGACAGGCAAATTTTCCAAAAACATTCAGTACTTC.

This clonotype was observed a handful of times. The CDR3 DNA reads TGTGCCAGCAGTGAGTATACCTACGAGCAGTACTTC. It yields the protein CASSEYTYEQYF. The genes are TRBV6-1 and TRBJ2-7; D remains ambiguous. The length of the CDR3 is 12 residues. Trimming took off 3 bases at V and 2 bases at J, with 5 bases between the two ends. From germline, CDR1 is MNHNS and CDR2 SASEGT.

This clonotype was seen more than once but under ten times. The rearrangement links TRBV7-9 to TRBJ2-2; D is ambiguous. Germline V gene lookup returns CDR1 SEHNR and CDR2 FQNEAQ (reference sequence). The CDR3 totals 15 residues. The V end was cut by 2 bases, the J end by 3 bases, with 10 bases between. For the CDR3, the DNA is TGTGCCAGCAGCTTAATTAGGGCCGACACCGGGGAGCTGTTTTTT. This codes for CASSLIRADTGELFF.

The V gene is TRBV6-2 or TRBV6-3, the J gene TRBJ1-1; 8 bases fit TRBD1. The germline gives CDR1 MNHEY, CDR2 SVGEGT. The CDR3 totals 16 residues. The J segment lost 0 bases and the V segment lost 5 bases, leaving 8 bases of the junction unmatched. The CDR3 loop reads CASSPLRTGLNTEAFF. CDR3 bases: TGTGCCAGCAGTCCCCTCCGGACAGGGCTGAACACTGAAGCTTTCTTT.

In this sample, this clonotype turned up many times. The rearrangement uses TRBV7-2 and TRBJ2-7, with 7 positions matching TRBD2. CDR3 size: 17 residues. Germline V gene lookup returns CDR1 SGHTA and CDR2 FQGNSA. V lost 5 bases and J lost 3; bases outside the gene matches: 16. The CDR3 nucleotides are TGTGCCAGCAGCGTATCAGGGTTGGGGGGGAGGTACTACGAGCAGTACTTC. As protein: CASSVSGLGGRYYEQYF.

The genes are TRBV12-3 or TRBV12-4 and TRBJ2-3, with 8 positions matching TRBD2. V shed 3 bases and J 0 bases; nucleotides not matched to a gene: 8. This CDR3 is 17 amino acids long. Written as DNA, the CDR3 is TGTGCCAGCAGTTTTCTCTTGCCTAGCGGGAGCACAGATACGCAGTATTTT. It encodes CASSFLLPSGSTDTQYF.

This clonotype was seen a handful of times. This chain joins TRBV7-8 and TRBJ1-5, with a weak D call TRBD1 (6 bases). V was shortened by 10 bases and J by 2 bases, with 15 bases between the two germline ends. The germline V gene encodes CDR1 SGHVS and CDR2 FQNEAQ. The CDR3 is 14 residues long. CDR3 DNA sequence: TGTGCCATCGGGGGGGCAGGGGGCAATCAGCCCCAGCATTTT. Translation gives CAIGGAGGNQPQHF. Supplemented by reference TRBV7-8 and TRBJ1-5, the full variable domain reads GAGVSQSPRYKVAKRGQDVALRCDPISGHVSLFWYQQALGQGPEFLTYFQNEAQLDKSGLPSDRFFAERPEGSVSTLKIQRTQQEDSAVYLCAIGGAGGNQPQHFGDGTRLSIL.

V is TRBV4-3 and J is TRBJ2-1, with a weak D call TRBD1 (5 bases). V was trimmed by 2 bases and J by 8 bases, leaving 10 bases between them. This CDR3 comprises 13 residues. Germline-derived CDR1 and CDR2 are LGHNA and YSLEER. CDR3 nucleotides: TGCGCCAGCAGCCAAACTCAGGGTGATGAGCAGTTCTTC. Its translation: CASSQTQGDEQFF.

This clonotype was found a few times. The rearrangement joins TRBV2 to TRBJ1-5; D not certain. Trimming left V 8 bases short and J 0 bases short, with 11 bases between. In germline, CDR1 is SNHLY, CDR2 FYNNEI. The CDR3 has 14 amino acids. The CDR3 sequence is CASEADYSNQPQHF. The CDR3 DNA follows: TGTGCCAGCGAGGCAGATTATAGCAATCAGCCCCAGCATTTT.

There are a few counts of this clonotype. This chain joins TRBV7-9 and TRBJ2-6; D may be TRBD2 (6 bases). CDR3 size: 16 residues. From germline, CDR1 is SEHNR and CDR2 FQNEAQ (reference sequence). Trimming removed 5 bases from V and 2 bases from J, with 13 bases in between. The CDR3 DNA follows: TGTGCCAGCAGCCCCCCGGGACTTACTGGGGCCAACGTCCTGACTTTC. Translated, it gives CASSPPGLTGANVLTF.

This chain uses TRBV2 with TRBJ2-7, with 8 bases identical to TRBD1. The junction had 5 bases not matched to a gene; V was cut back by 10 bases and J by 3 bases. CDR1 is SNHLY, CDR2 FYNNEI, per germline. The CDR3 length is 12 residues. CDR3 amino acids: CATQTGGYEQYV. The CDR3 region has the DNA TGTGCCACACAAACAGGGGGCTACGAGCAGTACGTC.

The gene calls are TRBV7-6 and TRBJ2-2; D might be TRBD1 (7 bases). The V and J ends lost 5 bases and 6 bases respectively, with 19 bases between them. Germline V CDR1 and CDR2: SGHVS, FNYEAQ. The CDR3 totals 16 residues. The DNA for the CDR3 is TGTGCCAGCAGCCCTGGGAAGAGGAGGGGGCCCGGGGAGCTGTTTTTT. Amino acids: CASSPGKRRGPGELFF.

With respect to this clonotype: This may stem from a read error, because a much larger clone lies one nucleotide away. The genes are TRBV7-2 and TRBJ2-1; TRBD2 is a possible D gene (7 bases). Germline V gene lookup returns CDR1 SGHTA and CDR2 FQGNSA. V was shortened by 3 bases and J by 4 bases, with 19 bases between the two germline ends. CDR3 length equals 17 residues. The CDR3 region has the DNA TGTGCCAGCAGCTTGTGGGGGGGCCCTGTACGGTACAATGAGCAGTTCTTC. Its protein is CASSLWGGPVRYNEQFF.

The CDR3 here is CASSLGGISNYGYTF. The CDR3 DNA reads as TGTGCCAGCAGCTTGGGAGGGATCTCTAACTATGGCTACACCTTC. This chain joins TRBV5-6 and TRBJ1-2; D is unresolved. The germline V gene has CDR1 SGHDT and CDR2 YYEEEE. V lost 0 bases to trimming and J lost 0 bases, with 9 bases between them. The CDR3 length is 15 residues.

This clonotype was seen many times. The V and J genes are TRBV19 and TRBJ1-1, with 8 bases that match TRBD1. The length of the CDR3 is 12 residues. Looked up from germline, CDR1 is LNHDA and CDR2 is SQIVND (reference sequence). V lost 8 bases, J lost 4 bases, and 3 bases stayed unmatched. Written as DNA, the CDR3 is TGTGCCAGTCGACAGGGGCGCACTGAAGCTTTCTTT. Translated, it gives CASRQGRTEAFF.

This clonotype was seen a handful of times. The V and J genes are TRBV6-8 and TRBJ2-5; D ambiguous. Trimming stripped 3 bases from V and 3 bases from J, with 8 bases between. Germline V gene data show CDR1 as MNHGY and CDR2 as SAAAGT. The CDR3 has 13 amino acids. CDR3: CASSYNGEETQYF. CDR3 DNA sequence: TGTGCCAGCAGTTATAACGGAGAAGAGACCCAGTACTTC.

Ten or more counts support this clonotype. The chain recombines TRBV12-3 or TRBV12-4 with TRBJ2-3, with 12 bases matching TRBD2. Germline trimming cut 6 bases from V and 5 bases from J; bases unmatched to any gene: 6. The CDR3 is made up of 15 amino acids. The CDR3 DNA sequence: TGTGCCAGCAGCCGGACTAGCGGGGTATTAGATACGCAGTATTTT. It codes for CASSRTSGVLDTQYF.

This clonotype was recorded many times. The chain combines TRBV3-1 with TRBJ2-2; D remains ambiguous. Germline CDR1 is LGHDT and CDR2 is YNNKEL (reference sequence). The CDR3 loop spans 14 amino acids. V was pared by 4 bases and J by 1 base, with 7 bases between. CDR3 in amino acids: CASSPDRNTGELFF. CDR3 sequence (DNA): TGTGCCAGCAGCCCCGACCGGAACACCGGGGAGCTGTTTTTT.

The gene calls are TRBV19 and TRBJ2-3; D is unclear. The V and J ends lost 4 bases and 3 bases respectively, with 14 bases between them. Germline V gene data show CDR1 as LNHDA and CDR2 as SQIVND (reference sequence). The CDR3 is 15 residues long. CDR3 in DNA: TGTGCCAGTAGTAGTCTAGATCCTGCGACAGATACGCAGTATTTT. This codes for CASSSLDPATDTQYF. Full variable domain (remainder filled in from reference TRBV19 and TRBJ2-3): DGGITQSPKYLFRKEGQNVTLSCEQNLNHDAMYWYRQDPGQGLRLIYYSQIVNDFQKGDIAEGYSVSREKKESFPLTVTSAQKNPTAFYLCASSSLDPATDTQYFGPGTRLTVL.

This clonotype appeared a few times. V and J are TRBV4-2 and TRBJ2-7; D is perhaps TRBD1 or TRBD2 (6 bases each). Between the trimmed V and J ends, which lost 5 bases and 0 bases, there was a span of 11 bases. This CDR3 region has 14 residues. CDR1 and CDR2 from the germline V gene are LGHNA and YNFKEQ. DNA for the CDR3: TGTGCCAGCAGCTACGGAGGGGGCTCCTACGAGCAGTACTTC. Translated, it gives CASSYGGGSYEQYF.

This clonotype appeared a few times. This chain connects TRBV6-2 or TRBV6-3 to TRBJ1-1, with 7 positions matching TRBD1. The CDR3 spans 16 residues. The germline V gene encodes CDR1 MNHEY and CDR2 SVGEGT. J was trimmed by 7 bases and V by 2 bases; bases with no gene match: 13. In DNA, the CDR3 is TGTGCCAGCAGTTACCCGACAGGGAGGCCGGAGGTTGAAGCTTTCTTT. Protein product: CASSYPTGRPEVEAFF.